This passage covers 30 T cell receptor beta chains from one sample sequenced in a study of identical twins. TCRdb called the 5' RACE reads again in MiXCR, with one record for every CDR3 protein. The sample consists of 540,000 or so distinct CDR3 sequences, about 22% of them appearing once. These data were also filed under a second study, of yellow fever vaccine responses in identical twins.

Sequencing was carried out using CD4+ T cells sorted from blood. Receptors originate from a woman under 30 in good health.

The J gene is TRBJ1-5, the V gene TRBV3-1; no reliable D call. The CDR3 totals 15 residues. V was clipped by 1 base and J by 1 base, with 8 bases between them. Germline-derived CDR1 and CDR2 are LGHDT and YNNKEL (reference sequence). CDR3 bases: TGTGCCAGCAGCCAAGGACCCAGGAGCAATCAGCCCCAGCATTTT. Its protein product is CASSQGPRSNQPQHF.

The V call is TRBV9, the J call TRBJ2-2; a possible D gene is TRBD1 (6 bases). The V end lost 6 bases, the J end lost 0 bases, and 18 bases lay between the germline ends. The CDR3 length is 17 residues. Per the germline V gene, CDR1 is SGDLS and CDR2 is YYNGEE. This chain's CDR3 is CASKDIGQPTNTGELFF. The CDR3 nucleotides are TGTGCCAGCAAGGATATAGGACAGCCCACGAACACCGGGGAGCTGTTTTTT.

The V and J genes are TRBV10-2 and TRBJ2-1, with D possibly TRBD2 on 7 matching bases. V dropped 0 bases and J dropped 9 bases, with 18 bases sitting between them. From germline, CDR1 is WSHSY and CDR2 SAAADI. The CDR3 has 16 amino acids. Written as DNA, the CDR3 is TGCGCCAGCAGTGAGTCGAGAGGGGGGGGGCGGCCTGAGCAGTTCTTC. Protein sequence: CASSESRGGGRPEQFF.

This clonotype was observed a handful of times. The DNA of the CDR3 is TGTGCCAGCAGCTTGTGGGTACAGGGGTTCGACCCTAATGAGCAGTTCTTC. Its protein product is CASSLWVQGFDPNEQFF. The chain combines TRBV5-5 with TRBJ2-1; 7 nucleotides line up with TRBD1. V shed 1 base and J 7 bases; nucleotides not matched to a gene: 14. This CDR3 has 17 amino acids. CDR1 and CDR2 from the germline V gene are SGHKS and YYEKEE (reference sequence).

This clonotype was seen a handful of times. This sequence joins TRBV5-1 and TRBJ2-3, with 11 positions matching TRBD2. J was trimmed by 2 bases and V by 4 bases; bases with no gene match: 3. CDR1 and CDR2 from the germline V gene are SGHRS and YFSETQ. The CDR3 extends over 15 amino acids. The CDR3 spells CASSPLAGDTDTQYF. DNA of the CDR3: TGCGCCAGCAGCCCACTAGCGGGGGACACAGATACGCAGTATTTT.

This clonotype occurred many times. The V gene is TRBV10-2, the J gene TRBJ1-2; D not resolved. The CDR3 is made up of 12 amino acids. Germline CDR1 WSHSY, CDR2 SAAADI. V was cut by 0 bases and J by 6 bases, with 5 bases left in between. The CDR3 region has the DNA TGCGCCAGCAGTGAGTCCTGGAATGGCTACACCTTC. Residues: CASSESWNGYTF.

This chain joins TRBV15 and TRBJ1-2; tentatively, D is TRBD1 (5 bases). Germline V gene data show CDR1 as LNHNV and CDR2 as YYDKDF (reference sequence). There are 15 residues in the CDR3. V was trimmed by 4 bases and J by 4 bases, leaving 16 bases between them. DNA for the CDR3: TGTGCCACCAGCAAACAACAGGATGCCTTCTATGGCTACACCTTC. As protein: CATSKQQDAFYGYTF.

The chain recombines TRBV19 with TRBJ2-7; D may correspond to TRBD1 or TRBD2 (5 bases each). Germline V gene lookup returns CDR1 LNHDA and CDR2 SQIVND (reference sequence). Deletions cut 6 bases from V and 0 bases from J, with 12 bases between. The CDR3 covers 14 residues. The CDR3 DNA follows: TGTGCCAGTAGCGACCCTGGGGGCTCCTACGAGCAGTACTTC. Its translation is CASSDPGGSYEQYF.

This clonotype showed up just a few times. The chain has TRBV20-1 and TRBJ1-6, with a possible D match to TRBD1 (6 bases). The ends were cut back, 0 bases at V and 7 bases at J, with 16 bases in the middle. Germline V gene data show CDR1 as DFQATT and CDR2 as SNEGSKA (reference sequence). The CDR3 is made up of 16 amino acids. Written as DNA, the CDR3 is TGCAGTGCTAGAGATCTCCAAAGGGGGTGGAATTCACCCCTCCACTTT. Translating it yields CSARDLQRGWNSPLHF.

The chain has TRBV6-6 and TRBJ1-1, with D perhaps TRBD1 (5 bases). Trimming removed 10 bases from V and 3 bases from J, with 12 bases in between. CDR3 length: 12 amino acids. The germline V gene has CDR1 MNHNY and CDR2 SVGAGI (reference sequence). The CDR3 DNA sequence: TGTGCCACCTCTTGGGGGGACACTGAAGCTTTCTTT. Its translation is CATSWGDTEAFF.

The chain has TRBV20-1 and TRBJ2-2; D call uncertain. V was cut by 6 bases and J by 2 bases, with 13 bases left in between. Germline CDR1 DFQATT, CDR2 SNEGSKA (reference sequence). The CDR3 runs 14 residues. In DNA form, the CDR3 reads TGCAGTGCCCCCTTGTTCCGTAACACCGGGGAGCTGTTTTTT. Amino acid sequence: CSAPLFRNTGELFF.

The chain combines TRBV6-1 with TRBJ2-3; possibly TRBD1 for D (6 bases). V lost 2 bases, J lost 2 bases, and 8 bases lay in between. From germline, CDR1 is MNHNS and CDR2 SASEGT. CDR3 size: 14 residues. CDR3 DNA: TGTGCCAGCAGTGAAAGGACAGCCACAGATACGCAGTATTTT. Translation gives CASSERTATDTQYF.

This chain joins TRBV20-1 and TRBJ2-5, with 16 bases aligning to TRBD2. This CDR3 comprises 16 residues. V dropped 5 bases and J dropped 4; count of bases not matched to a gene: 7. Germline CDR1 is DFQATT and CDR2 is SNEGSKA (reference sequence). In DNA form, the CDR3 reads TGCAGTGCTCCTGGGACTAGCGGGGGGGCGGGAGAGACCCAGTACTTC. It specifies CSAPGTSGGAGETQYF.

The J gene is TRBJ2-7, the V gene TRBV28; TRBD1 aligns across 10 bases. Germline V CDR1 and CDR2: MDHEN, SYDVKM. V lost 3 bases, J lost 4 bases, and 15 bases stayed unmatched. CDR3 length equals 18 residues. The CDR3 loop reads CASSFPLAGQGFRYEQYF. The CDR3 DNA follows: TGTGCCAGCAGTTTCCCACTGGCGGGACAGGGGTTTCGATACGAGCAGTACTTC.

The chain employs TRBV5-1 and TRBJ1-3; D gene unclear. This CDR3 spans 13 amino acids. V lost 3 bases and J lost 4, with 8 bases in between. Germline V gene lookup returns CDR1 SGHRS and CDR2 YFSETQ. DNA of the CDR3: TGCGCCAGCAGCTATGAACGAGGAAACACCATATATTTT. The encoded protein is CASSYERGNTIYF. The whole variable domain, filled in from reference TRBV5-1 and TRBJ1-3, reads KAGVTQTPRYLIKTRGQQVTLSCSPISGHRSVSWYQQTPGQGLQFLFEYFSETQRNKGNFPGRFSGRQFSNSRSEMNVSTLELGDSALYLCASSYERGNTIYFGEGSWLTVV.

In its sample, this clonotype was seen a few times. The rearrangement joins TRBV9 to TRBJ2-2; perhaps TRBD1 as D (6 bases). The CDR3 spans 16 residues. Trimming took off 4 bases at V and 2 bases at J, with 15 bases between the two ends. CDR1 SGDLS and CDR2 YYNGEE come from the germline V gene. CDR3 amino acids: CASSTRTVVNTGELFF. The CDR3 coding sequence is TGTGCCAGCAGCACTCGGACAGTTGTTAACACCGGGGAGCTGTTTTTT. The complete variable domain, with remaining parts taken from reference TRBV9 and TRBJ2-2, reads DSGVTQTPKHLITATGQRVTLRCSPRSGDLSVYWYQQSLDQGLQFLIQYYNGEERAKGNILERFSAQQFPDLHSELNLSSLELGDSALYFCASSTRTVVNTGELFFGEGSRLTVL.

The rearrangement uses TRBV29-1 and TRBJ2-3; D may correspond to TRBD1 or TRBD2 (5 bases each). This CDR3 region has 15 residues. The germline V gene has CDR1 SQVTM and CDR2 ANQGSEA. The germline V and J ends were trimmed by 5 bases and 4 bases, with 19 bases remaining between them. The CDR3 nucleotides are TGCAGCGTTACCGTCGGGACCCTAGGGGCAGATACGCAGTATTTT. This encodes CSVTVGTLGADTQYF.

This clonotype was observed a few times. V usage is TRBV3-1 and J usage is TRBJ2-2; D might be TRBD1 (5 bases). Germline V lookup: CDR1 LGHDT, CDR2 YNNKEL (reference sequence). V dropped 2 bases and J dropped 5 bases, with 9 bases sitting between them. This CDR3 spans 14 amino acids. The CDR3 is CASSQRGGTGELFF. The CDR3 nucleotides are TGTGCCAGCAGCCAAAGGGGCGGTACCGGGGAGCTGTTTTTT.

This clonotype has just a few counts. This rearrangement joins TRBV14 to TRBJ1-6; D is possibly TRBD1 (5 bases). V was clipped by 5 bases and J by 11 bases, with 16 bases between them. The CDR3 runs to 14 residues. Germline-derived CDR1 and CDR2 are SGHDN and FVKESK. In DNA form, the CDR3 reads TGTGCCAGCAGCTGGAATTCGGACATCCCACCCCTCCACTTT. Amino acid sequence: CASSWNSDIPPLHF.

This clonotype was recorded a few times. This chain connects TRBV4-1 to TRBJ2-3; 13 bases align to TRBD2. The V and J ends lost 4 bases and 3 bases, in that order; junction bases with no gene match: 10. Germline V gene data show CDR1 as MGHRA and CDR2 as YSYEKL. This CDR3 contains 18 residues. The CDR3 reads CASSLTGTSGVGTDTQYF. DNA of the CDR3: TGCGCCAGCAGCCTTACCGGGACTAGCGGGGTGGGGACAGATACGCAGTATTTT.

Only a few counts were recorded for this clonotype. V and J are TRBV12-3 or TRBV12-4 and TRBJ2-1, with 8 bases that match TRBD2. The CDR3 consists of 13 residues. V lost 8 bases, J lost 4 bases, and 4 bases stayed unmatched. CDR3 loop: CASRSGEYNEQFF. The CDR3 DNA reads as TGTGCCAGCCGTAGCGGGGAATACAATGAGCAGTTCTTC.

This clonotype was seen more than once but under ten times. V is TRBV15 and J is TRBJ1-4, with D unresolved. The V gene lost 1 base and the J gene lost 6 bases, with 12 bases spanning the gap. This CDR3 has 15 residues. CDR1 is LNHNV and CDR2 is YYDKDF in the germline V gene (reference sequence). CDR3 in DNA: TGTGCCACCAGCAGAGTAACGGCAACCTATGAAAAACTGTTTTTT. Protein: CATSRVTATYEKLFF.

The chain has TRBV7-2 and TRBJ2-2; a weak D match, TRBD2 (5 bases). In germline, CDR1 is SGHTA, CDR2 FQGNSA. The CDR3 consists of 15 residues. Between the trimmed V and J ends, which lost 0 bases and 5 bases, there was a span of 10 bases. This chain's CDR3 is CASSLALLGTGELFF. Written as DNA, the CDR3 is TGTGCCAGCAGCTTAGCGCTACTAGGAACCGGGGAGCTGTTTTTT. Variable domain in full (rest from reference TRBV7-2 and TRBJ2-2): GAGVSQSPSNKVTEKGKDVELRCDPISGHTALYWYRQSLGQGLEFLIYFQGNSAPDKSGLPSDRFSAERTGGSVSTLTIQRTQQEDSAVYLCASSLALLGTGELFFGEGSRLTVL.

This clonotype was found many times. The chain combines TRBV7-8 with TRBJ2-1; D is unclear. V was pared by 3 bases and J by 6 bases, with 6 bases between. Germline loops: CDR1 SGHVS, CDR2 FQNEAQ. CDR3 length: 12 amino acids. The CDR3 DNA sequence: TGTGCCAGCAGCTTCCCAGCCAATGAGCAGTTCTTC. This encodes CASSFPANEQFF.

In its sample, this clonotype was seen a few times. The rearrangement uses TRBV15 and TRBJ2-7; D gene ambiguous. CDR3 length equals 12 residues. Germline CDR1 and CDR2: LNHNV and YYDKDF (reference sequence). Between the trimmed V and J ends, which lost 6 bases and 1 base, there was a span of 7 bases. The CDR3 loop reads CATRSGSYEQYF. The CDR3 DNA reads TGTGCCACCAGGTCCGGGTCCTACGAGCAGTACTTC. The full variable domain, completed using reference TRBV15 and TRBJ2-7, is DAMVIQNPRYQVTQFGKPVTLSCSQTLNHNVMYWYQQKSSQAPKLLFHYYDKDFNNEADTPDNFQSRRPNTSFCFLDIRSPGLGDTAMYLCATRSGSYEQYFGPGTRLTVT.

This clonotype was counted many times. V and J are TRBV12-3 or TRBV12-4 and TRBJ2-1, with 7 bases aligning to TRBD2. The J segment lost 3 bases and the V segment lost 5 bases, leaving 1 base of the junction unmatched. The CDR3 has 13 residues. The CDR3 sequence: CASSRTSYNEQFF. The CDR3 DNA sequence: TGTGCCAGCAGTCGGACTAGCTACAATGAGCAGTTCTTC.

The J gene is TRBJ1-1, the V gene TRBV11-2; 7 bases match TRBD1. This CDR3 comprises 14 residues. The V and J ends lost 4 bases and 5 bases, in that order; junction bases with no gene match: 7. Per germline, CDR1 SGHAT and CDR2 FQNNGV. CDR3 in DNA: TGTGCCAGCAGCTCCCCCAGGGGGGGGACTGAAGCTTTCTTT. It specifies CASSSPRGGTEAFF.

V usage is TRBV12-3 or TRBV12-4 and J usage is TRBJ1-5; no firm D call. V lost 3 bases to trimming and J lost 7 bases, with 16 bases between them. The CDR3 extends over 15 amino acids. The CDR3 is CASSFFMSSGQPQHF. As DNA, the CDR3 is TGTGCCAGCAGTTTTTTCATGTCGAGCGGGCAGCCCCAGCATTTT.

The rearrangement links TRBV12-5 to TRBJ2-2; D unresolved. In germline, CDR1 is LGHNT, CDR2 FRNRAP. V lost 6 bases to trimming and J lost 0 bases, with 8 bases between them. CDR3 size: 14 residues. This CDR3 reads CASGGTSNTGELFF. CDR3 DNA sequence: TGTGCTAGTGGCGGTACCTCGAACACCGGGGAGCTGTTTTTT.

This clonotype was picked up a small number of times. The V and J genes are TRBV12-3 or TRBV12-4 and TRBJ1-2; maybe TRBD1 (5 bases). The CDR3 is made up of 15 amino acids. Between the trimmed V and J ends, which lost 4 bases and 8 bases, there was a span of 20 bases. CDR3 region: CASSWNGDSRWGYTF. The DNA of the CDR3 is TGTGCCAGCAGTTGGAACGGAGACAGCCGCTGGGGCTACACCTTC.